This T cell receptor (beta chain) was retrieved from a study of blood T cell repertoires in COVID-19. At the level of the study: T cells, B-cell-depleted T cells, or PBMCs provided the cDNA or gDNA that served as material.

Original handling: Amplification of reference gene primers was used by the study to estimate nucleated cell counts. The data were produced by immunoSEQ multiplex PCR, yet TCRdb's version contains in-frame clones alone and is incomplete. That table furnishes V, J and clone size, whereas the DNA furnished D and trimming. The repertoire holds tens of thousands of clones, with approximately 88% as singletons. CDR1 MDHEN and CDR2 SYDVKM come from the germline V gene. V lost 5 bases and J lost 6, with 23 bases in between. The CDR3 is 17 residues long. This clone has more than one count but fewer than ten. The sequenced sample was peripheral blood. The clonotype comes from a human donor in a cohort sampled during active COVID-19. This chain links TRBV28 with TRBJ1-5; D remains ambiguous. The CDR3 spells CASSAPHGSARTQPQHF. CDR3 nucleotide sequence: TGTGCCAGCAGTGCCCCACACGGGTCCGCCAGAACTCAGCCCCAGCATTTT.